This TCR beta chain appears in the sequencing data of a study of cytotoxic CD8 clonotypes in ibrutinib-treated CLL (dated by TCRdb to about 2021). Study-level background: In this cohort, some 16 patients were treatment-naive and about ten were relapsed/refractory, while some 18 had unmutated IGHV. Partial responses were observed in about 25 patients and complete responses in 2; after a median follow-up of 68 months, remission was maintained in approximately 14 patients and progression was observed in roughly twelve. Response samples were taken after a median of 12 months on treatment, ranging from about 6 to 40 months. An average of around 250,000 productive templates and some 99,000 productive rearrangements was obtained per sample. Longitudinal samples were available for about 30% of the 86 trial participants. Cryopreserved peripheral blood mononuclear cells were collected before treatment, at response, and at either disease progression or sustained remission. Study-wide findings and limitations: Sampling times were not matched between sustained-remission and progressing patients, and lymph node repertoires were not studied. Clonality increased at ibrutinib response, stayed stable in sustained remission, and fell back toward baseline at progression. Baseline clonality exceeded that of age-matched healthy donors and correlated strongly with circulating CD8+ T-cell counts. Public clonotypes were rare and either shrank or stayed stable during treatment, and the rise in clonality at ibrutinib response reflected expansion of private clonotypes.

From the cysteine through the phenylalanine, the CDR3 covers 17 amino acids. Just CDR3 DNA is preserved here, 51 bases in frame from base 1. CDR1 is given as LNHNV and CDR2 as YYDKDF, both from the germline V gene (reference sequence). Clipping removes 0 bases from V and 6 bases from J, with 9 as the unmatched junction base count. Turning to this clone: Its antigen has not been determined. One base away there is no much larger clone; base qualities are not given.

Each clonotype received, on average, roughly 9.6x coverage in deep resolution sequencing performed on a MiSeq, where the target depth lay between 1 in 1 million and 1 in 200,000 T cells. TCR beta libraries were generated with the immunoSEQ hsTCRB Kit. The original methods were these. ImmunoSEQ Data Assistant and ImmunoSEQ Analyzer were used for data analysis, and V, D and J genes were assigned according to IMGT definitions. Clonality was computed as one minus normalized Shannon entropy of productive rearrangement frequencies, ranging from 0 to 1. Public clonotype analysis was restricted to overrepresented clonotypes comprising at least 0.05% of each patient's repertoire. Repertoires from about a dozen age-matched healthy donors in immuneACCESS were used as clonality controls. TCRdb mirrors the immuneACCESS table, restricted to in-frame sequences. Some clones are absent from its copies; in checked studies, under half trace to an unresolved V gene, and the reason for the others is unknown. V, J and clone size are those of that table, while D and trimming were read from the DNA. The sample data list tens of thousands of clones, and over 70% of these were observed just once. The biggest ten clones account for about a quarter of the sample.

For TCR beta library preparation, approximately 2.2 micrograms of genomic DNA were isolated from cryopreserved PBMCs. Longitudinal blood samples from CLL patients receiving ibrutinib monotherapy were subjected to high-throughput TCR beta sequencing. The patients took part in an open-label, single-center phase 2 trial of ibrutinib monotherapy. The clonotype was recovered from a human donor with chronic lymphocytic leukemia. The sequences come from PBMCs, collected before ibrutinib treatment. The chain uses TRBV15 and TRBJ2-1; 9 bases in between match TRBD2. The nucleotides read TGTGCCACCAGCAGAGATCTGGGTGCGGGAGGGCTCAATGAGCAGTTCTTC. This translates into CATSRDLGAGGLNEQFF.